One and the same sample provided the 13 T cell receptor beta chains below, sequenced in a study of cytomegalovirus exposure and HLA in healthy donors. The study ran its PCR with 60 Vbeta and 13 Jbeta primers. Method: immunoSEQ multiplex PCR; TCRdb's copy keeps in-frame clones and lacks some. The sample shows about 110,000 clones, roughly 80% of them seen only once. The sequenced sample was PBMCs. The receptors here all came from a man in his 60s in good health and CMV-seronegative.

The chain recombines TRBV19 with TRBJ1-2, with 7 nucleotides matching TRBD1. Germline V CDR1 and CDR2: LNHDA, SQIVND (reference sequence). The CDR3 sequence is 15 residues long. V was pared by 6 bases and J by 4 bases, with 11 bases of the junction left unmatched. CDR3 DNA: TGTGCCAGTAGCCATCCTTTGGGACAGAGCTATGGCTACACCTTC. Its protein product is CASSHPLGQSYGYTF. The whole variable domain, remainder taken from reference TRBV19 and TRBJ1-2, is DGGITQSPKYLFRKEGQNVTLSCEQNLNHDAMYWYRQDPGQGLRLIYYSQIVNDFQKGDIAEGYSVSREKKESFPLTVTSAQKNPTAFYLCASSHPLGQSYGYTFGSGTRLTVV.

This chain links TRBV5-1 with TRBJ2-1, with D unclear. V was pared by 1 base and J by 5 bases, with 7 bases between. The CDR3 loop spans 13 amino acids. The germline CDR1 and CDR2 sequences are SGHRS and YFSETQ. The CDR3 reads CASSLLQNNEQFF. In DNA, the CDR3 is TGCGCCAGCAGCTTGTTACAGAACAATGAGCAGTTCTTC.

DNA of the CDR3: TGTGCCAGCAGACGTGCAGGGAATCCCAATCAGCCCCAGCATTTT. Amino acid sequence: CASRRAGNPNQPQHF. The chain recombines TRBV28 with TRBJ1-5; maybe TRBD1 (5 bases). The CDR3 covers 15 residues. Trimming stripped 6 bases from V and 3 bases from J, with 15 bases between. Germline V gene lookup returns CDR1 MDHEN and CDR2 SYDVKM.

V gene TRBV28 combines with J gene TRBJ1-2; 10 bases line up with TRBD1. The CDR3 totals 15 residues. The junction had 7 bases not matched to a gene; V was cut back by 6 bases and J by 3 bases. Per the germline V gene, CDR1 is MDHEN and CDR2 is SYDVKM. Written as DNA, the CDR3 is TGTGCCAGCAGGAGACAGGGGGCGCAGTACTATGGCTACACCTTC. It is translated as CASRRQGAQYYGYTF.

This clone showed up just once. The chain uses TRBV11-1 and TRBJ1-1; 8 positions match TRBD1. The junction had 9 bases not matched to a gene; V was cut back by 5 bases and J by 1 base. Germline CDR1 and CDR2: SGHAT and FQDESV (reference sequence). The CDR3 runs 16 residues. The CDR3 nucleotides are TGTGCCAGCAGCCTTCAGGGGGCCCATTCGAACACTGAAGCTTTCTTT. Residues: CASSLQGAHSNTEAFF.

This chain links TRBV19 with TRBJ2-5, with 7 positions matching TRBD1. The V segment lost 6 bases and the J segment 5 bases; nucleotides outside the gene matches: 15. Germline CDR1 LNHDA, CDR2 SQIVND (reference sequence). This CDR3 is 16 amino acids long. CDR3 sequence: CASSLYSRGFGETQYF. CDR3 sequence (DNA): TGTGCCAGTAGCCTCTACAGCAGGGGGTTCGGGGAGACCCAGTACTTC.

Only one count was recorded for this clone. The rearrangement joins TRBV19 to TRBJ2-5; 10 bases map to TRBD1. Germline values: CDR1 LNHDA, CDR2 SQIVND (reference sequence). V shed 3 bases, J shed 6 bases, and the junction held 7 bases outside the gene matches. The CDR3 extends over 15 amino acids. The CDR3: CASSIGTGVGKTQYF. CDR3 bases: TGTGCCAGTAGTATCGGGACAGGGGTAGGAAAGACCCAGTACTTC.

The chain couples TRBV7-3 to TRBJ2-1; D might be TRBD2 (5 bases). The CDR3 covers 14 residues. The V and J ends lost 3 bases and 5 bases respectively, with 11 bases between them. Germline V gene data show CDR1 as SGHTA and CDR2 as FQGTGA. The CDR3: CASSFGPGNNEQFF. The CDR3 bases are TGTGCCAGCAGCTTCGGTCCGGGAAACAATGAGCAGTTCTTC. The complete variable domain, with remaining parts taken from reference TRBV7-3 and TRBJ2-1, reads GAGVSQTPSNKVTEKGKYVELRCDPISGHTALYWYRQSLGQGPEFLIYFQGTGAADDSGLPNDRFFAVRPEGSVSTLKIQRTERGDSAVYLCASSFGPGNNEQFFGPGTRLTVL.

This chain connects TRBV5-1 to TRBJ2-2; TRBD2 aligns across 9 bases. V was clipped by 4 bases and J by 5 bases; unmatched bases: 6. Germline V gene sequence: CDR1 SGHRS, CDR2 YFSETQ. CDR3 length: 15 residues. The CDR3 is CASSPNSGGTGELFF. The DNA for the CDR3 is TGCGCCAGCAGCCCTAATAGCGGGGGAACCGGGGAGCTGTTTTTT.

The rearrangement links TRBV29-1 to TRBJ2-6; D is undetermined. The germline V gene has CDR1 SQVTM and CDR2 ANQGSEA. The V and J ends lost 5 bases and 4 bases respectively, with 12 bases between them. The CDR3 loop spans 14 amino acids. CDR3 bases: TGCAGCGTTAAATCTCAGGCAGGGGCCAACGTCCTGACTTTC. Translated: CSVKSQAGANVLTF.

The chain joins TRBV19 to TRBJ1-1; 8 bases fit TRBD1. The germline gives CDR1 LNHDA, CDR2 SQIVND (reference sequence). There are 14 residues in the CDR3. The junction had 5 bases not matched to a gene; V was cut back by 7 bases and J by 1 base. CDR3 in DNA: TGTGCCAGTATCTCGACAGGGGAGAACACTGAAGCTTTCTTT. Its protein is CASISTGENTEAFF.

The chain recombines TRBV7-2 with TRBJ1-4, with D tentatively TRBD1 (6 bases). The CDR3 consists of 15 residues. Trimming removed 5 bases at V and 4 bases at J, with 14 bases between. Looked up from germline, CDR1 is SGHTA and CDR2 is FQGNSA. The CDR3 DNA sequence: TGTGCCAGCAGCGTTTGGGGGCAGAATAATGAAAAACTGTTTTTT. Amino acids: CASSVWGQNNEKLFF.

This clone turned up a few times. The germline gene is not matched at one end of the junction; a read error may be the cause. The J gene is TRBJ2-5, the V gene TRBV5-1, with 14 bases aligning to TRBD2. The J call may not be correct, given that the DNA end is closer to TRBJ2-7. CDR1 is SGHRS, CDR2 YFSETQ, per germline. The CDR3 totals 17 residues. CDR3 region: CASSWTSGGTPSSEQYF. The CDR3 nucleotides are TGCGCCAGCAGCTGGACTAGCGGGGGGACACCCTCCTCCGAGCAGTACTTC.